The 12 T cell receptor beta chains reported below all come from one sample, sequenced in a study of early T cells in non-severe SARS-CoV-2 infection. TCRdb re-analysed the 5' RACE reads in MiXCR, keeping a single row per CDR3 protein. The repertoire holds some 80,000 distinct CDR3 sequences, with roughly 12% as singletons. The source was whole blood, collected at baseline. Every receptor here comes from an adult who was a healthcare worker with PCR-confirmed SARS-CoV-2 infection or an uninfected control (not recorded which). The donor label of this sample is uncertain.

This clonotype was recorded at least ten times. The chain uses TRBV11-2 and TRBJ2-3; D possibly corresponds to TRBD1 (6 bases). CDR1 and CDR2 from the germline V gene are SGHAT and FQNNGV. The CDR3 totals 14 residues. V was shortened by 3 bases and J by 4 bases, with 11 bases between the two germline ends. For the CDR3, the DNA is TGTGCCAGCAGCTTTTGGGACACCTCAGATACGCAGTATTTT. Its translation: CASSFWDTSDTQYF.

The sample holds many counts of this clonotype. The rearrangement uses TRBV5-1 and TRBJ2-1, with 11 bases matching TRBD2. The germline V gene has CDR1 SGHRS and CDR2 YFSETQ. The length of the CDR3 is 15 residues. J gave up 4 bases and V 4 bases, and 4 bases lay outside the gene matches. CDR3 nucleotides: TGCGCCAGCAGCATGACTAGCGGGATATACAATGAGCAGTTCTTC. This gives the protein CASSMTSGIYNEQFF.

V is TRBV10-3 and J is TRBJ1-2; D is perhaps TRBD1 (6 bases). V dropped 6 bases and J dropped 4 bases, with 12 bases sitting between them. The germline V gene encodes CDR1 ENHRY and CDR2 SYGVKD. The CDR3 is 13 amino acids. CDR3 bases: TGTGCCATCAGGCAGGGGATTCGCTATGGCTACACCTTC. Its protein product is CAIRQGIRYGYTF.

This clonotype was seen repeatedly, ten times or more. The chain carries TRBV7-9 and TRBJ1-1; no definite D call. The CDR3 loop spans 11 amino acids. Germline V gene sequence: CDR1 SEHNR, CDR2 FQNEAQ (reference sequence). V lost 3 bases and J 11 bases, leaving 10 bases between the germline ends. This chain's CDR3 is CASSLEVRAFF. The CDR3 region has the DNA TGTGCCAGCAGCTTGGAGGTCCGCGCTTTCTTT.

The genes are TRBV7-2 and TRBJ1-1; 9 bases align to TRBD1. Losses at the gene ends were 2 bases for V and 6 bases for J; bases not matched to a gene: 7. The CDR3 loop spans 15 amino acids. Looked up from germline, CDR1 is SGHTA and CDR2 is FQGNSA. CDR3 sequence: CASSLLPGQGSEAFF. DNA for the CDR3: TGTGCCAGCAGCTTACTCCCCGGACAGGGGTCTGAAGCTTTCTTT.

This chain connects TRBV9 to TRBJ1-5; 8 bases match TRBD1. CDR1 SGDLS and CDR2 YYNGEE come from the germline V gene. This CDR3 has 14 residues. V dropped 3 bases and J dropped 3; count of bases not matched to a gene: 2. Here the CDR3 DNA reads TGTGCCAGCAGCGGGACAGGGTCCAATCAGCCCCAGCATTTT. Encoded protein: CASSGTGSNQPQHF.

The table lists this clonotype with a count of one. The chain recombines TRBV4-1 with TRBJ1-6; D is unclear. CDR3 size: 18 residues. Germline loops: CDR1 MGHRA, CDR2 YSYEKL. V gave up 1 base and J gave up 10 bases, with 23 bases separating them. CDR3 sequence: CASSQGREEPKFGSPLHF. DNA of the CDR3: TGCGCCAGCAGCCAAGGCCGGGAGGAGCCGAAGTTTGGATCACCCCTCCACTTT.

CDR3 amino acids: CASSRGTSGHTDTQYF. The CDR3, as DNA: TGTGCCAGCTCGCGGGGAACTAGCGGCCACACAGATACGCAGTATTTT. J is TRBJ2-3 and V is TRBV27, with 8 bases matching TRBD2. The germline gives CDR1 MNHEY, CDR2 SMNVEV (reference sequence). With V trimmed by 8 bases and J by 2 bases, 12 bases remained unmatched. This CDR3 comprises 16 residues.

This clonotype was counted ten times or more. This chain connects TRBV7-2 to TRBJ2-7; maybe TRBD1 (6 bases). Per germline, CDR1 SGHTA and CDR2 FQGNSA. V dropped 1 base and J dropped 1 base, with 11 bases sitting between them. The CDR3 is made up of 15 amino acids. The CDR3 reads CASSLGQAYSYEQYF. In nucleotides, the CDR3 is TGTGCCAGCAGCTTAGGACAGGCCTATTCCTACGAGCAGTACTTC.

There are a few counts of this clonotype. The chain carries TRBV4-2 and TRBJ2-7, with D maybe TRBD2 (6 bases). In germline, CDR1 is LGHNA, CDR2 YNFKEQ. Between the trimmed V and J ends, which lost 0 bases and 2 bases, there was a span of 11 bases. The CDR3 has 15 residues. CDR3 DNA sequence: TGTGCCAGCAGCCAAGAAGTTCGGACTACCTACGAGCAGTACTTC. Encoded protein: CASSQEVRTTYEQYF.

This clonotype was observed a handful of times. The gene calls are TRBV20-1 and TRBJ1-2; 7 nucleotides align to TRBD1. This CDR3 comprises 17 residues. With 0 bases clipped from V and 2 bases from J, the junction kept 12 bases outside the gene matches. Germline V CDR1 and CDR2: DFQATT, SNEGSKA (reference sequence). The CDR3 spells CSARDRTGTRINYGYTF. As DNA, the CDR3 is TGCAGTGCTAGAGATCGGACAGGAACTAGAATAAACTATGGCTACACCTTC.

The rearrangement joins TRBV11-2 to TRBJ2-2; TRBD1 might be the D (6 bases). The CDR3 runs to 16 residues. CDR1 and CDR2 (germline): SGHAT, FQNNGV. V was pared by 6 bases and J by 0 bases, with 14 bases between. DNA of the CDR3: TGTGCCAGCAGACATATTAGGGGGTCGAACACCGGGGAGCTGTTTTTT. It translates to CASRHIRGSNTGELFF.